Sequencing of this T cell receptor (beta chain) was carried out in a study of shared clonotypes between healthy human individuals (dated by TCRdb to the early 2020s). About the study as a whole: The cohort comprised two women and three men aged 18 to 49 years. To estimate repertoire size and how much clonotypes are shared between individuals, the study performed deep sequencing of blood TCR repertoires from about five healthy adults. To increase sequencing depth and limit assay-specific biases, different laboratories used diverse techniques to prepare libraries and sequence TCR repertoires. Leukapheresis yielded between about 0.85 and 10 billion PBMCs per donor. General findings and caveats noted by the study authors: Because the study included only a small number of donors, the genetic and exposure-history diversity represented was limited. Pairwise subsampling indicated that sequencing depth was expected to affect the degree of clonotype sharing among donors. Sampling was limited to blood, and TCR repertoires in tissue likely differ from TCR repertoires in blood.

Using the deep immunoSEQ assay, multiplex PCR amplified TCR CDR3 regions from genomic DNA. Genomic DNA extracted from each cell subset was distributed evenly over all wells of several immunoSEQ 96-well plates, and each plate served as one replicate. For unsorted PBMC, each replicate PCR was loaded with 300 to 350 ng genomic DNA, equivalent to about 33,000 T cell genomes. Unsorted PBMC genomic DNA was sequenced across ten immunoSEQ deep assay plates. The purified libraries were quantified using a Qubit 3.0 fluorometer, sized with a Bioanalyzer 2100, and then quantified again using the KAPA Library Quantification kit. A separate single-read 150-cycle Illumina NextSeq 550 flow cell was used to sequence each immunoSEQ 96-well plate. As for the original processing: Because the immunoSEQ output included only junctional sequences and no quality scores, the filtering could not be the same as the filtering used for full-length reads. Sequences were annotated with PyIR, a Python wrapper for IgBLAST v1.9, and V/J genes and CDR3 were assigned using IMGT germline references. Any read was removed if the V/J assignment was weak (E-value above 1e-6), the CDR3 was missing, or the read contained stop codons, out-of-frame junctions, or ambiguous translated residues. V3J clonotypes were defined as sequences sharing the same inferred V gene, J gene, and CDR3 amino acid sequence. The percentage overlap between two repertoires was calculated by dividing the number of shared unique clonotypes by the size of the smaller repertoire. Repertoire richness was assessed with RTK rarefaction, the Chao1 estimator, and Recon v2.1 estimates of unobserved clonotypes. TCRdb took this table from immuneACCESS and kept in-frame rearrangements with V and J called. Such tables lack part of the clones; where checked against another copy, unresolved V genes explain under half of the gap, and the rest is unexplained. V and J calls and clone size are copied from that table; D and trimming were computed from the DNA. Counted in this sample were approximately 470,000 clones; about 85% of them appeared once. The ten largest clonotypes hold about an eighth of the sample.

About this clone: Its antigen is not yet known. No base quality information exists; no much larger clone differs at one position.

Healthy HIV-negative adults with no recently reported acute infections or vaccinations were included as donors. Only Caucasian adults living in Nashville, Tennessee, USA were represented among the donors. In the unsorted samples, approximately 82 million PBMCs were counted, and genomic DNA was extracted using the QIAamp DNA Blood Mini kit. After blood collection by leukapheresis, PBMCs were isolated using Ficoll-Histopaque density gradient centrifugation and then cryopreserved in the vapor phase of liquid nitrogen. Trimming costs V 3 bases and J 4 bases, and their ends lie 9 bases apart. Sequences SGHDT (CDR1) and YYEEEE (CDR2) are obtained from the germline V gene. Inclusive of the bounding cysteine and phenylalanine, the CDR3 is 13 residues long. The read is trimmed to its CDR3 DNA, 39 bases read in frame from base 1.

The sequence was obtained from a woman between 40 and 50 years old in good health. Some clones in this sample may be carry-over from other donors' samples. The specimen sequenced was PBMCs. This chain is built from TRBV5-6 and TRBJ2-3, with the D gene not clear enough to name. The nucleotide sequence reads as follows: TGTGCCAGCAGCTACTCCACAGCAGATACGCAGTATTTT. This sequence encodes CASSYSTADTQYF.